A single sample gave rise to the 31 T cell receptor beta chains below, sequenced in a study of T cell responses to AZD1222 COVID-19 vaccine. Libraries were prepared by immunoSEQ multiplex PCR; TCRdb keeps only in-frame clonotypes and omits some of them. The repertoire consists of about 31,000 clones, with 88% occurring once and the leading ten covering 11% to 15%. This sample comprised peripheral blood, obtained 28 days after the second AZD1222 dose. The source is an adult who received the AZD1222 COVID-19 vaccine.

This clone was seen a single time. The chain joins TRBV28 to TRBJ2-5, with 7 bases lining up with TRBD2. CDR1 is MDHEN and CDR2 is SYDVKM in the germline V gene. V was clipped by 7 bases and J by 4 bases; unmatched bases: 9. The CDR3 is made up of 14 amino acids. The DNA for the CDR3 is TGTGCCAGCACCCCGGCGGGGGTACGAGAGACCCAGTACTTC. Its translation: CASTPAGVRETQYF.

The V and J genes are TRBV4-2 and TRBJ1-6; 7 bases fit TRBD1. This CDR3 is 14 amino acids long. V lost 1 base and J lost 7; bases outside the gene matches: 1. Germline V CDR1 and CDR2: LGHNA, YNFKEQ. As DNA, the CDR3 is TGTGCCAGCAGCCAAGGACAGGGCAATTCACCCCTCCACTTT. It yields the protein CASSQGQGNSPLHF.

This chain connects TRBV7-3 to TRBJ1-2; D might be TRBD1 (6 bases). The V end lost 2 bases, the J end lost 5 bases, and 15 bases lay between the germline ends. Germline lookup yields CDR1 SGHTA and CDR2 FQGTGA. The CDR3 extends over 15 amino acids. CDR3 in amino acids: CASSLPPGQLYGYTF. CDR3 nucleotide sequence: TGTGCCAGCAGCTTACCACCGGGACAACTATATGGCTACACCTTC.

The CDR3 DNA follows: TGTGCCAGCAGTTCCCCCCATCCGGGACGGATGAGCTCCTATAATTCACCCCTCCACTTT. Translation gives CASSSPHPGRMSSYNSPLHF. V gene TRBV27 combines with J gene TRBJ1-6; possibly TRBD1 for D (5 bases). The V end lost 4 bases, the J end lost 0 bases, and 22 bases lay between the germline ends. The CDR3 has 20 residues. Looked up from germline, CDR1 is MNHEY and CDR2 is SMNVEV (reference sequence).

The chain joins TRBV6-6 to TRBJ2-4; D remains ambiguous. This CDR3 spans 16 amino acids. V was trimmed by 6 bases and J by 0 bases, leaving 15 bases between them. CDR1 MNHNY and CDR2 SVGAGI come from the germline V gene (reference sequence). In DNA, the CDR3 is TGTGCCAGCAGACCCCCTCGGCGACTAGCCAAAAACATTCAGTACTTC. Its protein product is CASRPPRRLAKNIQYF.

This chain uses TRBV7-2 with TRBJ1-1; no reliable D call. V was trimmed by 0 bases and J by 2 bases, leaving 7 bases between them. In germline, CDR1 is SGHTA, CDR2 FQGNSA. This CDR3 region has 14 residues. The CDR3 DNA is TGTGCCAGCAGCTTAGCAGGGATTAACACTGAAGCTTTCTTT. As protein: CASSLAGINTEAFF.

For the CDR3, the DNA is TGTGCCAGCAGTTTACAGCCGGACAGAACCTACGAGCAGTACTTC. This encodes CASSLQPDRTYEQYF. J is TRBJ2-7 and V is TRBV27; D is perhaps TRBD1 (6 bases). Germline assignment: CDR1 MNHEY and CDR2 SMNVEV (reference sequence). Trimming removed 2 bases at V and 2 bases at J, with 13 bases between. The CDR3 spans 15 residues.

This chain uses TRBV3-1 (or the pseudogene TRBV3-2) with TRBJ1-3, with D unresolved. The germline V and J ends were trimmed by 1 base and 3 bases, with 13 bases remaining between them. Germline assignment: CDR1 LGHDT and CDR2 YNNKEL (reference sequence). This CDR3 is built from 16 residues. DNA of the CDR3: TGTGCCAGCAGCCAAGGTCGCCAGTTAGTTGGAAACACCATATATTTT. This encodes CASSQGRQLVGNTIYF.

The chain recombines TRBV19 with TRBJ1-2; 7 bases match TRBD1. CDR1 is LNHDA and CDR2 is SQIVND in the germline V gene (reference sequence). The CDR3 sequence is 16 residues long. Trimming cost V 7 bases and J 2 bases; bases outside gene matches: 13. CDR3 residues: CASTDDHGDRNYGYTF. DNA for the CDR3: TGTGCCAGTACCGACGATCACGGGGACAGAAACTATGGCTACACCTTC.

The genes are TRBV27 and TRBJ1-1, with D uncertain. Deletions cut 2 bases from V and 6 bases from J, with 10 bases between. In germline, CDR1 is MNHEY, CDR2 SMNVEV (reference sequence). The CDR3 consists of 13 residues. CDR3 loop: CASSLVSGAEAFF. In nucleotides, the CDR3 is TGTGCCAGCAGTTTAGTATCGGGCGCTGAAGCTTTCTTT.

This chain connects TRBV5-1 to TRBJ2-5; perhaps TRBD2 as D (5 bases). From germline, CDR1 is SGHRS and CDR2 YFSETQ. Trimming cost V 4 bases and J 1 base, with 11 bases left between them. This CDR3 is 14 amino acids long. The CDR3 DNA sequence: TGCGCCAGCAGCCGGGGAAACCGCCAAGAGACCCAGTACTTC. This translates into CASSRGNRQETQYF.

The chain uses TRBV5-4 and TRBJ2-3; D gene uncertain. The CDR3 covers 12 residues. Trimming took 0 bases from V and 2 from J, leaving 1 base between them. The V gene's germline CDR1 is SGHNT and CDR2 YYREEE (reference sequence). The CDR3 region has the DNA TGTGCCAGCAGCTTGGACACAGATACGCAGTATTTT. Protein: CASSLDTDTQYF.

The chain has TRBV7-6 and TRBJ1-6, with TRBD1 as a possible D gene (5 bases). The CDR3 totals 16 residues. The germline CDR1 and CDR2 sequences are SGHVS and FNYEAQ. Trimming took 8 bases from V and 0 from J, leaving 14 bases between them. CDR3 DNA sequence: TGTGCCAGCTCCGTTGGGGGGAGCTCCTATAATTCACCCCTCCACTTT. Amino acid sequence: CASSVGGSSYNSPLHF.

This clone was seen a single time. The rearrangement uses TRBV6-1 and TRBJ1-2; tentatively, D is TRBD1 (5 bases). Germline V lookup: CDR1 MNHNS, CDR2 SASEGT. This CDR3 has 15 residues. The V end was cut by 2 bases, the J end by 4 bases, with 14 bases between. CDR3 region: CASSEFGTRVYGYTF. CDR3 nucleotide sequence: TGTGCCAGCAGTGAATTTGGGACGAGGGTCTATGGCTACACCTTC.

The V and J genes are TRBV6-5 and TRBJ2-7, with 10 bases identical to TRBD2. CDR3 size: 16 residues. Trimming took 0 bases from V and 5 from J; bases not matched to a gene: 7. The germline gives CDR1 MNHEY, CDR2 SVGAGI. CDR3 coding DNA: TGTGCCAGCAGTTACTCTCCTAGCGGGGGTCCGAACGAGCAGTACTTC. This translates into CASSYSPSGGPNEQYF.

The chain couples TRBV19 to TRBJ2-7, with a tentative D call TRBD2 (6 bases). V shed 1 base and J shed 2 bases, with 9 bases lying between them. The germline V gene has CDR1 LNHDA and CDR2 SQIVND (reference sequence). The CDR3 covers 14 residues. The CDR3 loop reads CASSIGSGTYEQYF. CDR3 nucleotide sequence: TGTGCCAGTAGTATAGGTAGCGGTACCTACGAGCAGTACTTC.

This chain connects TRBV7-2 to TRBJ1-5; 8 positions match TRBD1. V gave up 5 bases and J gave up 0 bases; unmatched junction bases: 15. This CDR3 comprises 19 residues. CDR1 is SGHTA and CDR2 is FQGNSA in the germline V gene. CDR3 sequence reads: CASSPLFTDREDSNQPQHF. The CDR3, as DNA: TGTGCCAGCAGCCCCCTATTCACGGACAGGGAAGATAGCAATCAGCCCCAGCATTTT.

This chain joins TRBV7-8 and TRBJ2-1, with 14 bases aligning to TRBD2. There are 18 residues in the CDR3. Germline lookup yields CDR1 SGHVS and CDR2 FQNEAQ. V was clipped by 5 bases and J by 7 bases; unmatched bases: 13. CDR3 DNA sequence: TGTGCCAGCAGCCCCCCCCTCCGACTAGCGGGGGGGCGAAATGAGCAGTTCTTC. Translating it yields CASSPPLRLAGGRNEQFF.

The chain is built from TRBV19 and TRBJ1-6; D call uncertain. The CDR3 contains 13 residues. Germline V gives CDR1 LNHDA, CDR2 SQIVND (reference sequence). V was trimmed by 5 bases and J by 9 bases, leaving 11 bases between them. CDR3 amino acids: CASSPAVSSPLHF. For the CDR3, the DNA is TGTGCCAGTAGTCCGGCGGTTTCTTCACCCCTCCACTTT.

V usage is TRBV15 and J usage is TRBJ2-7, with TRBD1 matching over 8 bases. CDR1 is LNHNV and CDR2 is YYDKDF in the germline V gene (reference sequence). The J segment lost 1 base and the V segment lost 0 bases, leaving 2 bases of the junction unmatched. There are 15 residues in the CDR3. The CDR3 DNA follows: TGTGCCACCAGCAGAGACAGGGGGCTTTCCTACGAGCAGTACTTC. This sequence encodes CATSRDRGLSYEQYF. Together with reference TRBV15 and TRBJ2-7, the CDR3 gives the full variable domain: DAMVIQNPRYQVTQFGKPVTLSCSQTLNHNVMYWYQQKSSQAPKLLFHYYDKDFNNEADTPDNFQSRRPNTSFCFLDIRSPGLGDTAMYLCATSRDRGLSYEQYFGPGTRLTVT.

This clone was seen just once. The chain has TRBV7-2 and TRBJ2-2; possible D gene TRBD2, 6 bases. The CDR3 loop spans 16 amino acids. V lost 5 bases and J lost 4, with 17 bases in between. From germline, CDR1 is SGHTA and CDR2 FQGNSA. CDR3 sequence: CASSLSSGVSTGELFF. Here the CDR3 DNA reads TGTGCCAGCAGCCTATCGTCGGGGGTTAGCACCGGGGAGCTGTTTTTT.

This clone was detected once. The V and J genes are TRBV7-2 and TRBJ1-1; tentative D call: TRBD1 (6 bases). The germline V gene encodes CDR1 SGHTA and CDR2 FQGNSA. The CDR3 spans 15 residues. V shed 4 bases and J shed 3 bases, with 15 bases lying between them. The CDR3 loop reads CASSSGTRGDTEAFF. CDR3 nucleotides: TGTGCCAGCAGCTCGGGGACAAGGGGCGACACTGAAGCTTTCTTT.

The chain combines TRBV12-3 or TRBV12-4 with TRBJ1-3; D gene uncertain. Trimming removed 6 bases from V and 2 bases from J, with 5 bases in between. This CDR3 has 12 residues. CDR3 bases: TGTGCCAGCAGGGAAACTGGAAACACCATATATTTT. It translates to CASRETGNTIYF.

The rearrangement joins TRBV3-1 (or the pseudogene TRBV3-2) to TRBJ2-5; tentative D call: TRBD1 (5 bases). The V and J ends lost 3 bases and 1 base respectively, with 9 bases between them. Per germline, CDR1 LGHDT and CDR2 YNNKEL (reference sequence). The CDR3 is 14 residues long. DNA of the CDR3: TGTGCCAGCAGCCAGACAGTTATCCAAGAGACCCAGTACTTC. It codes for CASSQTVIQETQYF.

V and J are TRBV15 and TRBJ1-4; maybe TRBD1 (5 bases). The V end was cut by 4 bases, the J end by 7 bases, with 19 bases between. This CDR3 region has 16 residues. CDR1 and CDR2 from the germline V gene are LNHNV and YYDKDF (reference sequence). For the CDR3, the DNA is TGTGCCACCAGCACCGTTCGGGGCAGGGAGAGTGAAAAACTGTTTTTT. It specifies CATSTVRGRESEKLFF.

This clone was detected once. V gene TRBV19 combines with J gene TRBJ1-5; D remains unclear. This CDR3 comprises 14 residues. V was cut by 5 bases and J by 5 bases, with 13 bases left in between. Germline V gene lookup returns CDR1 LNHDA and CDR2 SQIVND (reference sequence). The CDR3 loop reads CASSFNDQDQPQHF. The CDR3 nucleotides read TGTGCCAGTAGTTTCAACGACCAAGATCAGCCCCAGCATTTT.

The chain has TRBV19 and TRBJ2-7; TRBD1 is a possible D gene (6 bases). Germline-derived CDR1 and CDR2 are LNHDA and SQIVND (reference sequence). Trimming took 0 bases from V and 0 from J, leaving 15 bases between them. The CDR3 runs to 17 residues. The CDR3 sequence is CASSIDPWQGSSYEQYF. DNA of the CDR3: TGTGCCAGTAGTATAGATCCGTGGCAGGGGAGCTCCTACGAGCAGTACTTC.

V and J are TRBV29-1 and TRBJ1-1, with 8 bases lining up with TRBD1. The CDR3 covers 12 residues. The germline V gene has CDR1 SQVTM and CDR2 ANQGSEA. V shed 6 bases, J shed 1 base, and the junction held 1 base outside the gene matches. The CDR3 DNA sequence: TGCAGCGTCGGGACAGGGAACACTGAAGCTTTCTTT. It translates to CSVGTGNTEAFF.

This rearrangement joins TRBV27 to TRBJ1-1; 7 bases fit TRBD1. With V trimmed by 6 bases and J by 6 bases, 7 bases remained unmatched. There are 13 residues in the CDR3. The germline V gene has CDR1 MNHEY and CDR2 SMNVEV (reference sequence). CDR3 amino acids: CASRGGGAAEAFF. The CDR3 DNA is TGTGCCAGCAGGGGAGGGGGCGCAGCTGAAGCTTTCTTT.

The count of this clone is one. The gene calls are TRBV2 and TRBJ1-5; 10 nucleotides line up with TRBD1. With V trimmed by 4 bases and J by 11 bases, 5 bases remained unmatched. In germline, CDR1 is SNHLY, CDR2 FYNNEI. The CDR3 consists of 13 residues. The CDR3 protein is CASSVVGQGAQHF. CDR3 in DNA: TGTGCCAGCAGTGTGGTCGGACAGGGGGCCCAGCATTTT.

This chain uses TRBV7-3 with TRBJ2-3; either TRBD1 or TRBD2 may supply D (6 bases each). V lost 4 bases and J lost 0, with 11 bases in between. Germline values: CDR1 SGHTA, CDR2 FQGTGA. The CDR3 has 15 amino acids. The CDR3 loop reads CASSSTGTSTDTQYF. The CDR3 nucleotides read TGTGCCAGCAGCTCTACAGGGACTAGCACAGATACGCAGTATTTT.